Presented here are 8 T cell receptor beta chains from one specimen sequenced in a study of blood T cell repertoires in COVID-19. Only in-frame clones appear in the TCRdb table, and some are missing; sequencing was by immunoSEQ multiplex PCR. The sample contains roughly 200,000 clones, approximately 84% of which appear only once. Sequenced input: peripheral blood. These receptors were obtained from a man aged 50-60 years with active or convalescent COVID-19.

The V gene is TRBV2, the J gene TRBJ2-2; no firm D call. The ends were cut back, 1 base at V and 2 bases at J, with 8 bases in the middle. Germline V gene sequence: CDR1 SNHLY, CDR2 FYNNEI. The CDR3 runs to 15 residues. In DNA, the CDR3 is TGTGCCAGCAGTGAAGAGAACATCAACACCGGGGAGCTGTTTTTT. Translated: CASSEENINTGELFF. The full variable domain, its missing parts supplied by reference TRBV2 and TRBJ2-2, is EPEVTQTPSHQVTQMGQEVILRCVPISNHLYFYWYRQILGQKVEFLVSFYNNEISEKSEIFDDQFSVERPDGSNFTLKIRSTKLEDSAMYFCASSEENINTGELFFGEGSRLTVL.

The rearrangement links TRBV19 to TRBJ2-1, with D hard to call. Trimming cost V 2 bases and J 0 bases, with 11 bases left between them. Germline lookup yields CDR1 LNHDA and CDR2 SQIVND (reference sequence). The CDR3 has 16 residues. The CDR3 spells CASSIRVLSSYNEQFF. CDR3 DNA sequence: TGTGCCAGTAGTATACGCGTGCTAAGCTCCTACAATGAGCAGTTCTTC.

Only a few counts were recorded for this clone. The rearrangement joins TRBV2 to TRBJ2-2; D gene uncertain. The CDR3 spans 13 residues. Germline lookup yields CDR1 SNHLY and CDR2 FYNNEI. V lost 5 bases, J lost 6 bases, and 10 bases lay in between. CDR3 nucleotide sequence: TGTGCCAGCAGTCTTACTACCCCCGGGGAGCTGTTTTTT. It translates to CASSLTTPGELFF.

The chain couples TRBV3-1 (or the pseudogene TRBV3-2) to TRBJ1-3; TRBD1 matches 7 bases. This CDR3 comprises 13 residues. V shed 4 bases, J shed 4 bases, and the junction held 1 base outside the gene matches. CDR1 and CDR2 (germline): LGHDT, YNNKEL (reference sequence). This chain's CDR3 is CASSPGQGNTIYF. The CDR3 DNA reads as TGTGCCAGCAGCCCGGGACAGGGAAACACCATATATTTT.

CDR3 in DNA: TGTGCCAGCAGCTTAACAAGTGGGCAGGGGGGCACAGATACGCAGTATTTT. Translating it yields CASSLTSGQGGTDTQYF. The genes are TRBV7-3 and TRBJ2-3; 7 positions match TRBD1. Germline loops: CDR1 SGHTA, CDR2 FQGTGA. This CDR3 is 17 amino acids long. After removal of 0 bases from V and 1 base from J, the junction contained 7 bases not matched to a gene.

V usage is TRBV5-4 and J usage is TRBJ2-1, with D possibly matching TRBD1 (5 bases). The CDR3 is 15 amino acids. Germline CDR1 is SGHNT and CDR2 is YYREEE (reference sequence). Trimming left V 0 bases short and J 5 bases short, with 12 bases between. The CDR3 DNA sequence: TGTGCCAGCAGCTTGGGTGGGGCCATGAACAATGAGCAGTTCTTC. Residues: CASSLGGAMNNEQFF.

The V gene is TRBV7-3, the J gene TRBJ1-6, with D unresolved. The V and J ends lost 1 base and 7 bases respectively, with 5 bases between them. This CDR3 has 13 amino acids. The V gene's germline CDR1 is SGHTA and CDR2 FQGTGA. CDR3 sequence (DNA): TGTGCCAGCAGCTTAAGCGAGAATTCACCCCTCCACTTT. The encoded protein is CASSLSENSPLHF.

This chain joins TRBV2 and TRBJ1-3, with 9 bases matching TRBD1. This CDR3 has 13 amino acids. V lost 7 bases, J lost 4 bases, and 2 bases stayed unmatched. The germline gives CDR1 SNHLY, CDR2 FYNNEI. For the CDR3, the DNA is TGTGCCAGCAAGGGACAGGGAGGAAACACCATATATTTT. This translates into CASKGQGGNTIYF.